This T cell receptor (beta chain) was sequenced in a study of T cell repertoires in cytomegalovirus infection. V gave up 7 bases and J gave up 7 bases, with 1 base separating them. The CDR3 covers 8 residues. Germline assignment: CDR1 SEHNR and CDR2 FQNEAQ (reference sequence). One entry per CDR3 protein results from TCRdb running MiXCR on the reads. Of about 530,000 distinct CDR3 sequences in the sample, 26% are singletons; the top ten hold approximately 13%. This clonotype occurred a few times. This sequence was found in a human donor in good health (CMV status not recorded). Some clones in this sample may be carry-over from other donors' samples. Sequencing was carried out using PBMCs. The chain uses TRBV7-9 and TRBJ1-1; D remains ambiguous. CDR3 region: CASNEAFF. The CDR3 DNA reads TGTGCCAGCAATGAAGCTTTCTTT.